These 23 T cell receptor beta chains were sequenced from one sample in a study of T cells in women clearing cervical HPV infection. Assay: immunoSEQ multiplex PCR; the TCRdb copy retains only in-frame clones and omits some. The sample has roughly 13,000 clones. Sequencing was performed on blood buffy coat. These receptors all come from a woman between 18 and 70 years old with a cervical HPV16 infection that either progressed to CIN3+ or cleared (not recorded which).

About this clone itself: The CDR3 goes on 3 residues after the read ends, and that part is filled in from the germline J gene. The chain employs TRBV12-3 or TRBV12-4 and TRBJ1-6, with D maybe TRBD1 (6 bases). V was shortened by 6 bases and J by 4 bases, with 10 bases between the two germline ends. The length of the CDR3 is 14 residues. CDR3 DNA, as far as it was read: TGTGCCAGCAGCCGGGACAATTATAATTCACCC. This codes for CASSRDNYNSP. The CDR3, in full, reads CASSRDNYNSPLHF.

With respect to this clone: The read terminates 3 residues ahead of where the CDR3 ends, so the germline J gene completes it. V gene TRBV6-2 or TRBV6-3 combines with J gene TRBJ2-2; D is undetermined. V was trimmed by 2 bases and J by 5 bases, leaving 9 bases between them. In germline, CDR1 is MNHEY, CDR2 SVGEGT. The CDR3 is made up of 14 amino acids. The CDR3 reads CASSYATDTGELFF. The CDR3 DNA, read in part, is TGTGCCAGCAGTTACGCAACAGATACCGGGGAG.

For this clone: The read ends 3 residues before the CDR3 terminus; that terminus is restored from the germline J gene. The V and J genes are TRBV19 and TRBJ2-3; 9 bases are shared with TRBD1. After removal of 7 bases from V and 4 bases from J, the junction contained 6 bases not matched to a gene. Germline V gene lookup returns CDR1 LNHDA and CDR2 SQIVND (reference sequence). This CDR3 has 14 amino acids. The CDR3 is CASIPGQGSDTQYF. The sequenced CDR3 bases are TGTGCCAGTATCCCCGGACAGGGGTCAGATACG.

As for this clone: The sequenced fragment ends 3 residues before the CDR3 boundary, so the rest is inferred from the germline J gene. The V gene is TRBV29-1, the J gene TRBJ2-1, with TRBD1 as a possible D gene (5 bases). Germline V gene sequence: CDR1 SQVTM, CDR2 ANQGSEA. Trimming pared 4 bases from V and 1 base from J, leaving 11 bases between. The CDR3 is made up of 14 amino acids. The CDR3 bases that were read are TGCAGCGTTGTTAGGGGTTCATCCTACAATGAG. Its translation is CSVVRGSSYNE. The CDR3, in full, reads CSVVRGSSYNEQFF.

With respect to this clone: The read ends 3 residues before the CDR3 terminus; that terminus is restored from the germline J gene. The rearrangement links TRBV3-1 (or the pseudogene TRBV3-2) to TRBJ1-1, with unresolved D. CDR3 length equals 18 residues. Between the trimmed V and J ends, which lost 1 base and 1 base, there was a span of 19 bases. Germline V CDR1 and CDR2: LGHDT, YNNKEL (reference sequence). This CDR3 reads CASSQVEGQAIKNTEAFF. CDR3 DNA (partial): TGTGCCAGCAGCCAAGTTGAAGGGCAGGCAATTAAGAACACTGAA.

With regard to this clone: The CDR3 goes on 3 residues after the read ends, and that part is filled in from the germline J gene. V usage is TRBV7-9 and J usage is TRBJ2-6; maybe TRBD1 (6 bases). Trimming left V 5 bases short and J 12 bases short, with 11 bases between. CDR1 is SEHNR, CDR2 FQNEAQ, per germline (reference sequence). The CDR3 loop spans 12 amino acids. CDR3: CASSGQQGVLTF. Incomplete CDR3 DNA: TGTGCCAGCAGCGGACAACAGGGCGTC.

This clone registers medium-sized by frequency. CDR3 region: CSARTDASTDTQYF. The CDR3 DNA, read in part, is TGCAGTGCTAGAACAGACGCTAGCACAGATACG. The chain is built from TRBV20-1 and TRBJ2-3; D call uncertain. The read is 3 residues too short to cover the CDR3 end, so that end is filled in from the germline J gene. The CDR3 consists of 14 residues. Trimming pared 2 bases from V and 0 bases from J, leaving 9 bases between. Germline V CDR1 and CDR2: DFQATT, SNEGSKA (reference sequence).

Concerning this clone itself: Read sequence stops 3 residues before the CDR3 end, and the germline J gene provides the missing end. This chain uses TRBV19 with TRBJ1-5; D gene ambiguous. V shed 3 bases and J shed 5 bases, with 5 bases lying between them. The CDR3 is 12 amino acids. Germline CDR1 and CDR2: LNHDA and SQIVND (reference sequence). CDR3 protein: CASSILDQPQHF. The sequenced CDR3 bases are TGTGCCAGTAGTATTTTAGATCAGCCC. The whole variable domain, remainder taken from reference TRBV19 and TRBJ1-5, is DGGITQSPKYLFRKEGQNVTLSCEQNLNHDAMYWYRQDPGQGLRLIYYSQIVNDFQKGDIAEGYSVSREKKESFPLTVTSAQKNPTAFYLCASSILDQPQHFGDGTRLSIL.

Comments on this clone: Read data end 3 residues before the CDR3 end; the end is taken from the germline J gene. The V call is TRBV20-1, the J call TRBJ1-3; TRBD1 agrees at 8 bases. The germline CDR1 and CDR2 sequences are DFQATT and SNEGSKA (reference sequence). CDR3 length: 14 residues. After removal of 4 bases from V and 0 bases from J, the junction contained 2 bases not matched to a gene. Incomplete CDR3 DNA: TGCAGTGCTAATGACAGGGGCTCTGGAAACACC. This codes for CSANDRGSGNT. The CDR3, in full, reads CSANDRGSGNTIYF.

About this clone itself: The CDR3 end falls 3 residues outside the read, so it is completed with the germline J gene. This chain uses TRBV7-9 with TRBJ2-3; TRBD1 or TRBD2 may be the D gene (5 bases each). The CDR3 contains 14 residues. V lost 4 bases and J 8 bases, leaving 16 bases between the germline ends. The germline gives CDR1 SEHNR, CDR2 FQNEAQ (reference sequence). CDR3: CASSSRGPIGTQYF. CDR3 DNA, as far as it was read: TGTGCCAGCAGCTCGAGGGGCCCGATCGGTACG.

Note on this clone: The sequenced fragment ends 3 residues before the CDR3 boundary, so the rest is inferred from the germline J gene. The V call is TRBV19, the J call TRBJ1-1; D unresolved. The CDR3 totals 14 residues. V lost 3 bases, J lost 5 bases, and 13 bases lay in between. Germline-derived CDR1 and CDR2 are LNHDA and SQIVND (reference sequence). The CDR3 loop reads CASSIKAGRTEAFF. The part of the CDR3 DNA that was read is TGTGCCAGTAGTATTAAAGCAGGAAGGACTGAA.

On this clone: The read is 3 residues too short to cover the CDR3 end, so that end is filled in from the germline J gene. This sequence joins TRBV4-2 and TRBJ2-2; D may be TRBD1 (7 bases). Per the germline V gene, CDR1 is LGHNA and CDR2 is YNFKEQ. The CDR3 totals 16 residues. Trimming left V 6 bases short and J 6 bases short, with 20 bases between. CDR3 sequence: CASRPGQGGLAGELFF. The sequenced part of the CDR3 DNA is TGTGCCAGCAGACCAGGCCAGGGGGGTTTGGCCGGGGAG.

The covered CDR3 bases are TGCAGTGCTATCCCTCGCGGGAGGGCAGAAGAGACT. Protein product: CSAIPRGRAEET. The CDR3, in full, reads CSAIPRGRAEETQYF. The chain combines TRBV20-1 with TRBJ2-4, with TRBD2 identical over 9 bases. The CDR3 goes on 3 residues after the read ends, and that part is filled in from the germline J gene. The CDR3 has 15 amino acids. The V gene's germline CDR1 is DFQATT and CDR2 SNEGSKA (reference sequence).

Concerning this clone: The read finishes 3 residues shy of the CDR3 end, and the germline J gene is used to complete it. The V call is TRBV5-1, the J call TRBJ2-3, with D unclear. Per the germline V gene, CDR1 is SGHRS and CDR2 is YFSETQ. The CDR3 totals 15 residues. CDR3 DNA (partial): TGCGCCAGCAGCTTTGGCGCGGTGTTTCAAGAGACG. It encodes CASSFGAVFQET. The CDR3, in full, reads CASSFGAVFQETQYF. The full variable domain, its missing parts supplied by reference TRBV5-1 and TRBJ2-3, is KAGVTQTPRYLIKTRGQQVTLSCSPISGHRSVSWYQQTPGQGLQFLFEYFSETQRNKGNFPGRFSGRQFSNSRSEMNVSTLELGDSALYLCASSFGAVFQETQYFGPGTRLTVL.

Turning to this clone: The DNA ends 3 residues before the CDR3 does, and the rest of the CDR3 is filled in from the germline J gene. The chain is built from TRBV13 and TRBJ2-7, with TRBD1 matching over 8 bases. This CDR3 region has 16 residues. J was trimmed by 3 bases and V by 4 bases; bases with no gene match: 11. Germline V CDR1 and CDR2: PRHDT, FYEKMQ (reference sequence). CDR3: CASSSTIRQGNYEQYF. Incomplete CDR3 DNA: TGTGCCAGCAGCTCGACGATAAGACAGGGGAACTACGAG.

Turning to this clone: The CDR3 goes on 3 residues after the read ends, and that part is filled in from the germline J gene. This chain links TRBV18 with TRBJ2-1, with 7 nucleotides matching TRBD2. With 6 bases clipped from V and 4 bases from J, the junction kept 15 bases outside the gene matches. Germline assignment: CDR1 KGHSH and CDR2 LQKENI. The CDR3 runs to 17 residues. The part of the CDR3 DNA that was read is TGTGCCAGCTCGCTCAACCAGTTAGGCGGGAGTTACAATGAG. It translates to CASSLNQLGGSYNE. The CDR3 in full is CASSLNQLGGSYNEQFF.

This clone is identified as medium-sized from frequency. Read coverage stops 3 residues before the CDR3 terminus; the germline J gene supplies the remainder. The chain carries TRBV20-1 and TRBJ2-3, with 9 bases identical to TRBD2. The germline gives CDR1 DFQATT, CDR2 SNEGSKA (reference sequence). CDR3 length: 15 amino acids. V lost 5 bases to trimming and J lost 2 bases; unmatched junction nucleotides: 8. CDR3 DNA, as far as it was read: TGCAGTGCTGGCCCACTAGCGGGTCACACAGATACG. Its protein is CSAGPLAGHTDT. The whole CDR3 is CSAGPLAGHTDTQYF.

A word on this clone: The read halts 3 residues ahead of the CDR3 end, with the missing end drawn from the germline J gene. Other nucleotide sequences in the sample specify the same CDR3. V and J are TRBV6-7 and TRBJ1-2; 9 bases align to TRBD1. TRBV6-7 is filed as an ORF, its function uncertain. The CDR3 contains 13 residues. V trimming: 5 bases; J trimming: 6 bases; junction bases outside the gene matches: 4. The sequenced CDR3 bases are TGTGCCAGCAGTCTCGGGACAGGGAATGGC. Translation: CASSLGTGNG. The full CDR3 protein reads CASSLGTGNGYTF.

About this clone: The read is 3 residues too short to cover the CDR3 end, so that end is filled in from the germline J gene. The V call is TRBV7-2, the J call TRBJ2-1; D call uncertain. Trimming left V 2 bases short and J 2 bases short, with 10 bases between. The CDR3 is made up of 15 amino acids. Germline V gives CDR1 SGHTA, CDR2 FQGNSA. This chain's CDR3 is CASSLLAGTYNEQFF. The covered CDR3 bases are TGTGCCAGCAGCTTATTGGCAGGAACCTACAATGAG.

As to this clone: Other DNA sequences from this sample encode an identical CDR3 as well. The CDR3 loop reads CASSPRDSSGNTIYF. The CDR3 bases that were read are TGTGCCAGCTCACCTCGGGACAGTTCTGGAAACACC. The chain couples TRBV18 to TRBJ1-3, with 7 bases lining up with TRBD1. The read ends 3 residues before the CDR3 terminus; that terminus is restored from the germline J gene. Germline V lookup: CDR1 KGHSH, CDR2 LQKENI. J lost 1 base, V lost 3 bases, and 3 bases had no gene match. The CDR3 loop spans 15 amino acids. The complete variable domain, with remaining parts taken from reference TRBV18 and TRBJ1-3, reads NAGVMQNPRHLVRRRGQEARLRCSPMKGHSHVYWYRQLPEEGLKFMVYLQKENIIDESGMPKERFSAEFPKEGPSILRIQQVVRGDSAAYFCASSPRDSSGNTIYFGEGSWLTVV.

As for this clone: Sequencing ends 3 residues short of the CDR3 end; the germline J gene provides the rest. This chain uses TRBV19 with TRBJ2-5; the match to TRBD2 covers 9 bases. This CDR3 has 17 residues. Trimming cost V 4 bases and J 1 base; bases outside gene matches: 10. The V gene's germline CDR1 is LNHDA and CDR2 SQIVND (reference sequence). Incomplete CDR3 DNA: TGTGCCAGTAGTAGCCGACTAGCGGTTAACATCCAAGAGACC. Translated: CASSSRLAVNIQET. The whole CDR3 sequence reads CASSSRLAVNIQETQYF.

Worth noting for this clone: The read comes to an end 3 residues before the CDR3 does, leaving the germline J gene to fill in the end. The chain uses TRBV18 and TRBJ2-3, with TRBD2 matching 12 bases. Germline CDR1 reads KGHSH; CDR2 reads LQKENI. This CDR3 has 18 amino acids. Partial CDR3 DNA: TGTGCCAGCTCCAACCAGAGGCTAGCGGGAGGGCCGGAAGAGACG. Protein: CASSNQRLAGGPEET. The whole CDR3 is CASSNQRLAGGPEETQYF.

Worth noting for this clone: The read comes to an end 3 residues before the CDR3 does, leaving the germline J gene to fill in the end. The chain recombines TRBV5-6 with TRBJ2-7; tentative D call: TRBD1 (5 bases). The germline V gene encodes CDR1 SGHDT and CDR2 YYEEEE. Trimming took 4 bases from V and 4 from J, leaving 6 bases between them. This CDR3 is built from 11 residues. Partial CDR3 DNA: TGTGCCAGCAGCAGACAGTACGAG. This codes for CASSRQYE. The whole CDR3 sequence reads CASSRQYEQYF.